This T cell receptor (beta chain) was profiled in a study of shared clonotypes between healthy human individuals. The naive CD8 population came from CD45RO-negative cells selected for CCR7, without terminally differentiated effector memory CD45RA+ cells. Method: immunoSEQ multiplex PCR; TCRdb's copy keeps in-frame clones and lacks some. This sample has some 2 million clones, with about 95% found just once. Germline V gives CDR1 MNHEY, CDR2 SMNVEV (reference sequence). The CDR3 runs to 15 residues. V dropped 0 bases and J dropped 3 bases, with 9 bases sitting between them. The TCR originated in a young man in good health. The sample consisted of naive CD8+ T cells sorted from blood. This sequence joins TRBV27 and TRBJ2-1; D remains ambiguous. The CDR3 DNA follows: TGTGCCAGCAGTTTATCCGTGGACCACTACAATGAGCAGTTCTTC. This encodes CASSLSVDHYNEQFF.